These 3 T cell receptor beta chains originate from one sample sequenced in a study of CD8+CD57+ T cells in acquired aplastic anemia (dated by TCRdb to the late 2010s). Sequencing relied on an Illumina HiSeq 2000. Genomic DNA was used as template for profiling of TCR beta VDJ combinations and CDR3 sequences. TCRdb applied fastp at Q25 and MiXCR to the public reads, then kept only in-frame beta chains. A single entry per CDR3 protein holds the most common genes and DNA from its merged rows. This sample is represented by a few hundred thousand distinct CDR3 sequences; 61% of them were singletons. The ten biggest clones cover roughly 29% of the sample. Material: sorted CD4+, CD8+, or CD8+CD57+ T cells (not recorded which) from PBMCs. The receptors shown here come from a human donor in good health.

This rearrangement joins TRBV24-1 to TRBJ2-5, with 12 bases aligning to TRBD2. Germline V gene lookup returns CDR1 KGHDR and CDR2 SFDVKD. The CDR3 is 17 amino acids. The V gene end was trimmed by 1 base and the J gene end by 5 bases; junction bases not matched to a gene: 7. The CDR3 coding sequence is TGTGCCACCAGTGATTTTGGGCTAGCGGGAGGGAAGGAGACCCAGTACTTC. It translates to CATSDFGLAGGKETQYF.

The chain uses TRBV7-6 and TRBJ1-1; 7 positions agree with TRBD1. This CDR3 has 15 amino acids. Germline assignment: CDR1 SGHVS and CDR2 FNYEAQ. The V gene end was trimmed by 6 bases and the J gene end by 5 bases; junction bases not matched to a gene: 12. The CDR3 reads CASSRTGLQVTEAFF. The CDR3 DNA reads as TGTGCCAGCAGTAGGACAGGCCTTCAGGTAACTGAAGCTTTCTTT.

The chain uses TRBV7-9 and TRBJ1-1, with D unresolved. The CDR3 has 13 residues. The germline V gene has CDR1 SEHNR and CDR2 FQNEAQ (reference sequence). V dropped 4 bases and J dropped 7 bases, with 13 bases sitting between them. CDR3 in amino acids: CASSSWTENEAFF. CDR3 in DNA: TGTGCCAGCAGCTCCTGGACGGAGAATGAAGCTTTCTTT. The full variable domain, with the rest looked up from reference TRBV7-9 and TRBJ1-1, is DTGVSQNPRHKITKRGQNVTFRCDPISEHNRLYWYRQTLGQGPEFLTYFQNEAQLEKSRLLSDRFSAERPKGSFSTLEIQRTEQGDSAMYLCASSSWTENEAFFGQGTRLTVV.